The clone carrying this TCR beta chain was counted between two and nine times. Its target is not known. With 2 bases removed from V and 7 bases from J, the gap between germline ends came to 9 bases. Germline lookup yields CDR1 LNHNV and CDR2 YYDKDF (reference sequence). The CDR3 is 13 amino acids. Based on clinical symptoms, serum thyroxine and TRAb, thyroid ultrasound and orbital computed tomography, diagnoses were reached. Extraction of PBMCs used roughly 9.4 ml of fresh peripheral blood. These data are taken from a study of T cells in Graves' hyperthyroidism and ophthalmopathy. On the study more broadly: The initial diagnosis was the point when peripheral blood was collected, ahead of any treatment. Findings of the study overall: In blood, most of the thyroid clonotypes expanded above 0.001 were also present.

It was RNA transcripts that yielded the amplified TCR beta CDR3 regions. Initially, a first-round RT-PCR of the TCR CDR3 employed the HTBI primer set. Via MiXCR, TCRdb re-called the multiplex PCR reads, giving one row per CDR3 protein. The sample lists roughly 400,000 distinct CDR3 sequences; over 13% were seen once. This chain links TRBV15 with TRBJ2-1; a possible D gene is TRBD1 (5 bases). Sequenced input: blood. This receptor was taken from a man between 45 and 60 years old with Graves' ophthalmopathy. The CDR3 DNA follows: TGTGCCACCAGCAGAATCAGGGAAAATGAGCAGTTCTTC. Its translation is CATSRIRENEQFF.